Described below is a single TCR beta chain sequence and its context. The sample is drawn from a study of T cell changes during pregnancy in multiple sclerosis. CDR3 length: 15 residues. The V gene lost 4 bases and the J gene lost 4 bases, with 16 bases spanning the gap. The germline V gene encodes CDR1 PRHDT and CDR2 FYEKMQ (reference sequence). Generated by immunoSEQ multiplex PCR, the TCRdb table keeps only in-frame clones and is missing some. The profile covers 40,000 or so clones, with 90% to 95% appearing a single time and less than 0.75% taken by the ten largest. This receptor was obtained from a female donor with multiple sclerosis, enrolled in a pregnancy study. Sample: CD4+ T cells from peripheral blood mononuclear cells, taken in the third trimester of pregnancy. The V gene is TRBV13, the J gene TRBJ2-5; tentative D call: TRBD1 (6 bases). The chain's CDR3 is CASSSRSGGRETQYF. CDR3 nucleotide sequence: TGTGCCAGCAGCTCCCGGTCTGGGGGCAGAGAGACCCAGTACTTC. Drawing the rest from reference TRBV13 and TRBJ2-5, the complete variable domain is AAGVIQSPRHLIKEKRETATLKCYPIPRHDTVYWYQQGPGQDPQFLISFYEKMQSDKGSIPDRFSAQQFSDYHSELNMSSLELGDSALYFCASSSRSGGRETQYFGPGTRLLVL.